This entry lists 30 T cell receptor beta chains sequenced from one sample in a study of T cell changes during pregnancy in multiple sclerosis. The protocol was immunoSEQ multiplex PCR, while the TCRdb copy is restricted to in-frame clones and leaves out a portion. The profile shows tens of thousands of clones, about nine tenths of them singletons. The sample here was CD8+ T cells from peripheral blood mononuclear cells, taken after pregnancy. Receptor source: a female donor with multiple sclerosis, enrolled in a pregnancy study.

This clone appeared once. The chain joins TRBV27 to TRBJ2-1; TRBD2 aligns across 7 bases. V dropped 6 bases and J dropped 1; count of bases not matched to a gene: 3. The CDR3 has 14 residues. Germline V gives CDR1 MNHEY, CDR2 SMNVEV (reference sequence). This CDR3 reads CASRGGRSYNEQFF. In DNA, the CDR3 is TGTGCCAGCAGGGGGGGGAGATCCTACAATGAGCAGTTCTTC.

This chain connects TRBV7-6 to TRBJ2-1; D gene unclear. With 5 bases removed from V and 1 base from J, the gap between germline ends came to 15 bases. The CDR3 runs 16 residues. Looked up from germline, CDR1 is SGHVS and CDR2 is FNYEAQ. The CDR3 nucleotides read TGTGCCAGCAGCCTCCTGTCGTCGGGTTCCTACAATGAGCAGTTCTTC. Its protein product is CASSLLSSGSYNEQFF.

In this sample, this clone turned up once. V is TRBV27 and J is TRBJ1-5; D is unclear. The CDR3 is 13 residues long. The V gene's germline CDR1 is MNHEY and CDR2 SMNVEV (reference sequence). Trimming cost V 2 bases and J 5 bases, with 7 bases left between them. This CDR3 is CASSLSHDQPQHF. CDR3 nucleotide sequence: TGTGCCAGCAGTTTAAGCCATGATCAGCCCCAGCATTTT.

This clone was seen once. The CDR3 DNA sequence: TGTGCCTGGACCCGGACAGGAATCGATGAGCAGTTCTTC. Translated, it gives CAWTRTGIDEQFF. The V and J genes are TRBV30 and TRBJ2-1, with 7 bases identical to TRBD1. The CDR3 consists of 13 residues. With V trimmed by 4 bases and J by 8 bases, 8 bases remained unmatched. In germline, CDR1 is GTSNPN, CDR2 SVGIG (reference sequence). The full variable domain, rest sourced from reference TRBV30 and TRBJ2-1, is SQTIHQWPATLVQPVGSPLSLECTVEGTSNPNLYWYRQAAGRGLQLLFYSVGIGQISSEVPQNLSASRPQDRQFILSSKKLLLSDSGFYLCAWTRTGIDEQFFGPGTRLTVL.

The chain recombines TRBV19 with TRBJ2-7; TRBD2 agrees at 7 bases. Germline values: CDR1 LNHDA, CDR2 SQIVND (reference sequence). The length of the CDR3 is 12 residues. V gave up 3 bases and J gave up 6 bases; unmatched junction bases: 2. CDR3 in amino acids: CASSMGGFEQYF. DNA for the CDR3: TGTGCCAGTAGTATGGGAGGGTTCGAGCAGTACTTC.

The chain has TRBV6-5 and TRBJ2-7, with a tentative D call TRBD2 (6 bases). The germline gives CDR1 MNHEY, CDR2 SVGAGI. This CDR3 contains 11 residues. Trimming removed 6 bases at V and 7 bases at J, with 10 bases between. This CDR3 is CASREGREQYF. The CDR3 nucleotides are TGTGCCAGCAGGGAGGGACGGGAGCAGTACTTC.

J is TRBJ2-7 and V is TRBV7-9; a weak D match, TRBD1 (6 bases). Deletions cut 1 base from V and 0 bases from J, with 13 bases between. CDR1 and CDR2 from the germline V gene are SEHNR and FQNEAQ (reference sequence). The CDR3 contains 16 residues. The CDR3 loop reads CASSLVPDRSSYEQYF. The DNA for the CDR3 is TGTGCCAGCAGCTTAGTTCCTGACAGGAGCTCCTACGAGCAGTACTTC.

The V call is TRBV4-3, the J call TRBJ1-1; maybe TRBD1 (5 bases). The germline V gene encodes CDR1 LGHNA and CDR2 YSLEER. The V and J ends lost 0 bases and 4 bases respectively, with 15 bases between them. The CDR3 runs to 16 residues. CDR3 nucleotides: TGCGCCAGCAGCCAAGATGGGAAGGGGTTGTTCACTGAAGCTTTCTTT. This codes for CASSQDGKGLFTEAFF.

The J gene is TRBJ2-1, the V gene TRBV27, with D possibly TRBD1 on 5 matching bases. CDR1 and CDR2 (germline): MNHEY, SMNVEV (reference sequence). V was cut by 0 bases and J by 4 bases, with 16 bases left in between. This CDR3 spans 17 amino acids. The CDR3 nucleotides read TGTGCCAGCAGTTTATCCCCCGCAGGGTCAGCATACAATGAGCAGTTCTTC. Amino acid sequence: CASSLSPAGSAYNEQFF.

The genes are TRBV2 and TRBJ2-3, with TRBD2 identical over 9 bases. Germline V gene lookup returns CDR1 SNHLY and CDR2 FYNNEI. This CDR3 contains 17 residues. With 0 bases clipped from V and 3 bases from J, the junction kept 7 bases outside the gene matches. The CDR3, as DNA: TGTGCCAGCAGTGAAGCGGGATTAGCGGGAGTAACAGATACGCAGTATTTT. It is translated as CASSEAGLAGVTDTQYF.

The CDR3 reads CASRGQGNTEAFF. Written as DNA, the CDR3 is TGTGCCAGCAGGGGACAGGGGAACACTGAAGCTTTCTTT. The V and J genes are TRBV2 and TRBJ1-1, with TRBD1 identical over 9 bases. The germline V gene encodes CDR1 SNHLY and CDR2 FYNNEI. V gave up 6 bases and J gave up 1 base; unmatched junction bases: 0. CDR3 size: 13 residues.

The rearrangement links TRBV28 to TRBJ2-3; TRBD2 matches 8 bases. This CDR3 contains 16 residues. V lost 2 bases, J lost 2 bases, and 6 bases stayed unmatched. The V gene's germline CDR1 is MDHEN and CDR2 SYDVKM. CDR3 region: CASSLVLAGNTDTQYF. DNA of the CDR3: TGTGCCAGCAGTTTAGTTTTAGCGGGAAACACAGATACGCAGTATTTT.

Here the CDR3 DNA reads TGTGCCAGCAGCTTAGATGTGTTACAAGAGACCCAGTACTTC. Residues: CASSLDVLQETQYF. V usage is TRBV11-2 and J usage is TRBJ2-5, with no clear D. CDR1 is SGHAT and CDR2 is FQNNGV in the germline V gene. This CDR3 comprises 14 residues. Deletions cut 0 bases from V and 2 bases from J, with 7 bases between. The full variable domain, its missing parts supplied by reference TRBV11-2 and TRBJ2-5, is EAGVAQSPRYKIIEKRQSVAFWCNPISGHATLYWYQQILGQGPKLLIQFQNNGVVDDSQLPKDRFSAERLKGVDSTLKIQPAKLEDSAVYLCASSLDVLQETQYFGPGTRLLVL.

V gene TRBV19 combines with J gene TRBJ2-1; possible D gene TRBD2, 5 bases. V lost 5 bases and J 4 bases, leaving 9 bases between the germline ends. The CDR3 contains 13 residues. Germline V gene lookup returns CDR1 LNHDA and CDR2 SQIVND (reference sequence). CDR3 nucleotides: TGTGCCAGTAGTGTGGGAGTTTACAATGAGCAGTTCTTC. Translating gives CASSVGVYNEQFF.

The chain uses TRBV9 and TRBJ1-1; TRBD1 might be the D (6 bases). This CDR3 region has 15 residues. V was clipped by 3 bases and J by 4 bases, with 16 bases between them. Per germline, CDR1 SGDLS and CDR2 YYNGEE. CDR3 coding DNA: TGTGCCAGCAGCGAGGGGACAACGGGCATCACTGAAGCTTTCTTT. As protein: CASSEGTTGITEAFF.

The chain carries TRBV7-3 and TRBJ1-1; tentatively, D is TRBD1 (5 bases). CDR3 length equals 13 residues. Per germline, CDR1 SGHTA and CDR2 FQGTGA. Between the trimmed V and J ends, which lost 8 bases and 3 bases, there was a span of 13 bases. CDR3 loop: CASGAGDYTEAFF. The CDR3 DNA follows: TGTGCCAGCGGCGCCGGGGACTACACTGAAGCTTTCTTT.

V is TRBV5-6 and J is TRBJ1-2; 7 nucleotides line up with TRBD1. Germline CDR1 and CDR2: SGHDT and YYEEEE. With 0 bases clipped from V and 8 bases from J, the junction kept 10 bases outside the gene matches. The CDR3 contains 15 residues. The CDR3 region is CASSLEGRQGRGYTF. The CDR3 DNA reads TGTGCCAGCAGCTTGGAGGGCAGACAGGGCAGGGGCTACACCTTC. Using reference TRBV5-6 and TRBJ1-2 for the parts outside the CDR3, the full variable domain is DAGVTQSPTHLIKTRGQQVTLRCSPKSGHDTVSWYQQALGQGPQFIFQYYEEEERQRGNFPDRFSGHQFPNYSSELNVNALLLGDSALYLCASSLEGRQGRGYTFGSGTRLTVV.

The chain links TRBV19 to TRBJ1-1; a possible D gene is TRBD1 (5 bases). V shed 4 bases and J shed 5 bases, with 14 bases lying between them. Germline CDR1 LNHDA, CDR2 SQIVND (reference sequence). CDR3 length: 14 amino acids. The CDR3 protein is CASSRAARDTEAFF. The CDR3 region has the DNA TGTGCCAGTAGTAGGGCGGCCAGGGATACTGAAGCTTTCTTT.

V and J are TRBV7-8 and TRBJ2-1; 11 bases fit TRBD2. The CDR3 totals 16 residues. CDR1 is SGHVS, CDR2 FQNEAQ, per germline. V trimming: 6 bases; J trimming: 5 bases; junction bases outside the gene matches: 9. As DNA, the CDR3 is TGTGCCAGCAGGCCTCTAGCGGGAGGAGTTAACAATGAGCAGTTCTTC. Its protein is CASRPLAGGVNNEQFF.

The gene calls are TRBV13 and TRBJ2-3; D unclear. CDR1 is PRHDT, CDR2 FYEKMQ, per germline (reference sequence). The CDR3 consists of 14 residues. The germline V and J ends were trimmed by 7 bases and 2 bases, with 13 bases remaining between them. CDR3: CASTSRSTTDTQYF. The DNA for the CDR3 is TGTGCCAGCACCTCCAGATCCACCACAGATACGCAGTATTTT.

The chain employs TRBV5-5 and TRBJ2-1; D is possibly TRBD2 (5 bases). This CDR3 contains 19 residues. The V and J ends lost 2 bases and 0 bases respectively, with 21 bases between them. Germline V lookup: CDR1 SGHKS, CDR2 YYEKEE (reference sequence). The CDR3 nucleotides read TGTGCCAGCAGCTTAAGCTTACTAGACGGGATCAGCTCCTACAATGAGCAGTTCTTC. Amino acids: CASSLSLLDGISSYNEQFF.

The chain links TRBV7-2 to TRBJ2-7; D gene unclear. Trimming removed 5 bases at V and 6 bases at J, with 20 bases between. Germline values: CDR1 SGHTA, CDR2 FQGNSA. The CDR3 spans 15 residues. The CDR3 region has the DNA TGTGCCAGCAGCCGACCAGAGACTCCCCCCCGCGAGCAGTACTTC. Its protein is CASSRPETPPREQYF.

The rearrangement uses TRBV6-6 and TRBJ1-1; a possible D gene is TRBD1 (6 bases). Germline assignment: CDR1 MNHNY and CDR2 SVGAGI (reference sequence). V dropped 0 bases and J dropped 6 bases, with 17 bases sitting between them. CDR3 length: 16 amino acids. CDR3 protein: CASSYSTWGPRAEAFF. In DNA form, the CDR3 reads TGTGCCAGCAGTTACTCGACATGGGGGCCTAGGGCTGAAGCTTTCTTT.

V is TRBV9 and J is TRBJ2-2; D is perhaps TRBD2 (5 bases). Germline V gene data show CDR1 as SGDLS and CDR2 as YYNGEE. The CDR3 runs to 15 residues. Deletions cut 2 bases from V and 4 bases from J, with 12 bases between. The CDR3 reads CASSVLTEGTGELFF. The CDR3 DNA reads TGTGCCAGCAGCGTGCTGACCGAGGGCACCGGGGAGCTGTTTTTT.

J is TRBJ2-5 and V is TRBV7-9, with TRBD2 matching over 7 bases. The V and J ends lost 5 bases and 0 bases, in that order; junction bases with no gene match: 9. CDR1 and CDR2 from the germline V gene are SEHNR and FQNEAQ (reference sequence). This CDR3 region has 16 residues. The DNA for the CDR3 is TGTGCCAGCAGCCCAAAGCCGCTAGCGGACCAAGAGACCCAGTACTTC. It codes for CASSPKPLADQETQYF.

This clone was seen a few times. This sequence joins TRBV4-3 and TRBJ2-1; D possibly corresponds to TRBD2 (6 bases). The germline CDR1 and CDR2 sequences are LGHNA and YSLEER. The CDR3 extends over 16 amino acids. V was clipped by 0 bases and J by 4 bases, with 13 bases between them. CDR3 sequence: CASSQEEGSGYNEQFF. CDR3 sequence (DNA): TGCGCCAGCAGCCAAGAAGAAGGGAGCGGGTACAATGAGCAGTTCTTC.

To note about this clone: Other nucleotide sequences from this sample produce the same CDR3. The chain links TRBV27 to TRBJ2-1; 8 bases match TRBD2. Germline V gene data show CDR1 as MNHEY and CDR2 as SMNVEV (reference sequence). The CDR3 covers 14 residues. Unmatched junction bases numbered 3, after V lost 5 bases and J lost 3 bases. The chain's CDR3 is CASSLAGGYNEQFF. The CDR3 DNA reads as TGTGCCAGCAGTCTGGCGGGAGGCTACAATGAGCAGTTCTTC.

The chain recombines TRBV7-6 with TRBJ1-3, with a tentative D call TRBD1 (5 bases). Looked up from germline, CDR1 is SGHVS and CDR2 is FNYEAQ. This CDR3 spans 15 amino acids. Trimming removed 4 bases at V and 2 bases at J, with 12 bases between. The DNA of the CDR3 is TGTGCCAGCAGCTCCGCGGGGGGGGCTGGAAACACCATATATTTT. This sequence encodes CASSSAGGAGNTIYF.

The chain recombines TRBV11-2 with TRBJ2-6; 10 nucleotides match TRBD2. This CDR3 has 18 residues. The V and J ends lost 6 bases and 1 base, in that order; junction bases with no gene match: 9. The germline V gene has CDR1 SGHAT and CDR2 FQNNGV. The CDR3 bases are TGTGCCAGCAGTTCACCAGCGGGAGGGCGATCTGGGGCCAACGTCCTGACTTTC. Residues: CASSSPAGGRSGANVLTF.

The chain couples TRBV30 to TRBJ2-7, with TRBD1 matching over 7 bases. Germline assignment: CDR1 GTSNPN and CDR2 SVGIG (reference sequence). Trimming at V came to 2 bases and at J to 7 bases, leaving 5 bases not matched to a gene. The CDR3 contains 12 residues. The CDR3 loop reads CAWSSTGREQYF. The CDR3 DNA sequence: TGTGCCTGGAGTTCGACAGGGCGAGAGCAGTACTTC.